The 4 T cell receptor beta chains in this list originate from one sample, sequenced in a study of blood T cell repertoires in COVID-19. Libraries were prepared by immunoSEQ multiplex PCR; TCRdb keeps only in-frame clonotypes and omits some of them. This sample yields 230,000 or so clones, of which more than 75% are seen a single time; 6.6% belongs to the top ten. The sample consisted of PBMCs or T cells enriched from blood (not recorded which). The source of these receptors is a woman aged 45-65 years who had been exposed to COVID-19.

The chain employs TRBV5-4 and TRBJ1-2, with D possibly being TRBD1 (5 bases). There are 13 residues in the CDR3. V dropped 3 bases and J dropped 9 bases, with 15 bases sitting between them. Germline-derived CDR1 and CDR2 are SGHNT and YYREEE (reference sequence). CDR3 DNA sequence: TGTGCCAGCAGCTGGGAAGGGGTCTGGAGCTACACCTTC. As protein: CASSWEGVWSYTF.

CDR3 in amino acids: CASSRGSGAGELFF. The CDR3 nucleotides are TGTGCCAGCAGCCGGGGTTCAGGCGCCGGGGAGCTGTTTTTT. V is TRBV7-3 and J is TRBJ2-2, with a weak D call TRBD2 (5 bases). Trimming shortened V by 5 bases and J by 6 bases, and 13 bases separated the two germline ends. The V gene's germline CDR1 is SGHTA and CDR2 FQGTGA. This CDR3 has 14 amino acids.

This clone turned up a few times. The rearrangement uses TRBV19 and TRBJ2-2, with D possibly being TRBD2 (6 bases). Trimming cost V 7 bases and J 8 bases, with 17 bases left between them. This CDR3 contains 14 residues. Per germline, CDR1 LNHDA and CDR2 SQIVND (reference sequence). The CDR3 DNA reads as TGTGCCAGTACGGTCGGAGGGCTGCGGGGGGAGCTGTTTTTT. Protein product: CASTVGGLRGELFF.

The chain employs TRBV5-1 and TRBJ2-5; a weak D match, TRBD2 (6 bases). Trimming took 0 bases from V and 4 from J, leaving 7 bases between them. The CDR3 runs 13 residues. Per the germline V gene, CDR1 is SGHRS and CDR2 is YFSETQ. The CDR3 DNA reads as TGCGCCAGCAGCTTGGGTAGCGGAGAGACCCAGTACTTC. This gives the protein CASSLGSGETQYF.